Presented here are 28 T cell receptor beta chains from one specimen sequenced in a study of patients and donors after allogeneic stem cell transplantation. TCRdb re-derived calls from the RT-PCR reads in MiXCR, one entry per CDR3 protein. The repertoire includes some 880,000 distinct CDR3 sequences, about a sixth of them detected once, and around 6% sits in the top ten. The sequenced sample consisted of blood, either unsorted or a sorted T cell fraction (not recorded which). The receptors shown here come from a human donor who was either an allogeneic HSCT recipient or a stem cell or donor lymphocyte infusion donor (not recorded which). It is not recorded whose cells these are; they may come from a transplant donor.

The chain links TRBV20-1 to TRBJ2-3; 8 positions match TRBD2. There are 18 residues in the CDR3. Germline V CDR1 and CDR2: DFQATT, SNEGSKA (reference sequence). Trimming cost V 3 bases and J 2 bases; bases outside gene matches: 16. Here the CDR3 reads CSASTPLGSGTITDTQYF. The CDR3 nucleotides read TGCAGTGCTAGCACACCCCTGGGTAGCGGGACCATCACAGATACGCAGTATTTT.

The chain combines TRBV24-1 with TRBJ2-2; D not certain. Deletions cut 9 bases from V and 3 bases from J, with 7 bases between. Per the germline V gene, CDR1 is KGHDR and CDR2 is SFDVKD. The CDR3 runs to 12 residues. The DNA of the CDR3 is TGTGCCACCCGGGCCTACACCGGGGAGCTGTTTTTT. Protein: CATRAYTGELFF.

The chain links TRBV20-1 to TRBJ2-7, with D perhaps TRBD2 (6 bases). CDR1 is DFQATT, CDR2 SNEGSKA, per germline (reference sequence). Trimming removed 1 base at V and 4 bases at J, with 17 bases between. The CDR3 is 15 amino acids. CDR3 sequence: CSARVRAGSSYEQYF. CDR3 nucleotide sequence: TGCAGTGCTAGAGTCCGGGCCGGGAGTTCGTACGAGCAGTACTTC.

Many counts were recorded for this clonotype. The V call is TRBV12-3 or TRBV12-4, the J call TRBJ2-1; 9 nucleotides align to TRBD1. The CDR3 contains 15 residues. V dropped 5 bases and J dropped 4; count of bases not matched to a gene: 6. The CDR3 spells CASSPRDRAYNEQFF. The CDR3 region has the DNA TGTGCCAGCAGTCCCCGGGACAGGGCGTACAATGAGCAGTTCTTC.

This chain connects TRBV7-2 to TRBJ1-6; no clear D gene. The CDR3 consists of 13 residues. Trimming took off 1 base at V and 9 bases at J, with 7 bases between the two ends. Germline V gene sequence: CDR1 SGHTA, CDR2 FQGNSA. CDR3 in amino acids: CASSLETGSPLHF. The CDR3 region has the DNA TGTGCCAGCAGCTTAGAAACGGGTTCACCCCTCCACTTT.

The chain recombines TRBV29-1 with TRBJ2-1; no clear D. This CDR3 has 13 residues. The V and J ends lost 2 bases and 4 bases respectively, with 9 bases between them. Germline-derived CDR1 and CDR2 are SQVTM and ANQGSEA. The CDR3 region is CSVETALYNEQFF. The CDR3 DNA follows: TGCAGCGTTGAAACGGCCCTTTACAATGAGCAGTTCTTC.

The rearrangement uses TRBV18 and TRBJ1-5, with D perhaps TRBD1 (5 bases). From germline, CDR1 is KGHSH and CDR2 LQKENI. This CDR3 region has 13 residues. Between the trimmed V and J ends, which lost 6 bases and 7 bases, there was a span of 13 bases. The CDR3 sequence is CASSLFRGQPQHF. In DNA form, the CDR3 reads TGTGCCAGCTCCCTCTTCCGGGGCCAGCCCCAGCATTTT.

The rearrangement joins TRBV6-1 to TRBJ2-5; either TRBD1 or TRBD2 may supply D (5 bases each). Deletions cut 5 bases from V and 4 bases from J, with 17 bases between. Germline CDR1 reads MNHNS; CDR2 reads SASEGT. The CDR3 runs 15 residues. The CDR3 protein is CASSPGGHGGETQYF. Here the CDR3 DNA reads TGTGCCAGCAGTCCCGGCGGACATGGGGGAGAGACCCAGTACTTC.

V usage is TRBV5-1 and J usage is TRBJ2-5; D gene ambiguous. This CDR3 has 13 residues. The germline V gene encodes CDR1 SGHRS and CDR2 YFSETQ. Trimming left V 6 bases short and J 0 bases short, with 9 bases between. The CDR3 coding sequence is TGCGCCAGCACCCGTTTGGACCAAGAGACCCAGTACTTC. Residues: CASTRLDQETQYF.

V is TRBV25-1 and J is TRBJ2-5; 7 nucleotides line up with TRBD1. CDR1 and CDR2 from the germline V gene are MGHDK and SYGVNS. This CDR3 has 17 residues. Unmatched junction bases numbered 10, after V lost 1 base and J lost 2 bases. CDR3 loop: CASSELGNRGRQETQYF. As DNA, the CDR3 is TGTGCCAGCAGTGAATTGGGCAACAGGGGACGTCAAGAGACCCAGTACTTC.

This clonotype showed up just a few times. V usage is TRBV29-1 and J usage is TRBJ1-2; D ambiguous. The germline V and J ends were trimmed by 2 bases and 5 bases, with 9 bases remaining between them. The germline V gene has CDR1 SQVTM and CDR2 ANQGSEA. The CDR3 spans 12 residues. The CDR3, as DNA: TGCAGCGTTGAAACGCGGGAGTATGGCTACACCTTC. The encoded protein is CSVETREYGYTF.

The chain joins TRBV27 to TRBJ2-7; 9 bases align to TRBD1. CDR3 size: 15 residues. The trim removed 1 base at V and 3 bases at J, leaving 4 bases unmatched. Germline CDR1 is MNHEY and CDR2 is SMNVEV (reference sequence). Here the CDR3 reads CASSLFPTGGYEQYF. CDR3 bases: TGTGCCAGCAGTTTATTCCCGACAGGGGGCTACGAGCAGTACTTC.

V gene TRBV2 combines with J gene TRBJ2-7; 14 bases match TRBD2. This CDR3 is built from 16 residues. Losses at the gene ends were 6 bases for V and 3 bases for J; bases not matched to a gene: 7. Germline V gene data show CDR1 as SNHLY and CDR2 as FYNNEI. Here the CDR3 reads CASRTGTSGSGYEQYF. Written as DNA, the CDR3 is TGTGCCAGCAGAACCGGGACTAGCGGGAGCGGCTACGAGCAGTACTTC.

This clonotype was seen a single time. The CDR3 DNA reads as TGTGCCAGCAGTTATGGACAGCAACTGAACACTGAAGCTTTCTTT. It codes for CASSYGQQLNTEAFF. The V call is TRBV6-5, the J call TRBJ1-1; D might be TRBD1 (6 bases). Trimming pared 3 bases from V and 0 bases from J, leaving 11 bases between. In germline, CDR1 is MNHEY, CDR2 SVGAGI. CDR3 size: 15 residues.

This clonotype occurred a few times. The CDR3 reads CASTIPRGWGAPTDTQYF. CDR3 bases: TGTGCCAGCACCATACCCAGGGGGTGGGGGGCCCCCACAGATACGCAGTATTTT. This sequence joins TRBV11-2 and TRBJ2-3; tentatively, D is TRBD1 (7 bases). The CDR3 runs to 18 residues. Germline-derived CDR1 and CDR2 are SGHAT and FQNNGV. Trimming stripped 7 bases from V and 2 bases from J, with 25 bases between.

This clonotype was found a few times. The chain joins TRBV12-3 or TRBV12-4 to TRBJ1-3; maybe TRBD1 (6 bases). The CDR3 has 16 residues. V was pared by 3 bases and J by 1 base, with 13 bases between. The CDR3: CASSFTGLDSGNTIYF. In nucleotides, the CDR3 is TGTGCCAGCAGTTTTACAGGGCTTGATTCTGGAAACACCATATATTTT.

CDR3 DNA sequence: TGTGCCAGCAGCTTCGGCGAGAAAGGAGGAGAGACCCAGTACTTC. Translation gives CASSFGEKGGETQYF. The rearrangement joins TRBV5-6 to TRBJ2-5, with D maybe TRBD2 (5 bases). CDR1 and CDR2 (germline): SGHDT, YYEEEE. The CDR3 runs 15 residues. The V end lost 2 bases, the J end lost 4 bases, and 15 bases lay between the germline ends.

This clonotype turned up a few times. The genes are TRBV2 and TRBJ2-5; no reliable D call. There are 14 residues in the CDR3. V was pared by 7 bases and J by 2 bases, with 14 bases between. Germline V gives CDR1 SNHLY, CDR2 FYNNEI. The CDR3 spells CASTPVGRQETQYF. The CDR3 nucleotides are TGTGCCAGCACCCCAGTGGGCAGACAAGAGACCCAGTACTTC.

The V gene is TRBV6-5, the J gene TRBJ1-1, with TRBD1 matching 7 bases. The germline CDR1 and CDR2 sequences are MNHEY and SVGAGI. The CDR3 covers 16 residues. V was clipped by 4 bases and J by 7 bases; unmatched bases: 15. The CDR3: CASSFGRGPRGGEAFF. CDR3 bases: TGTGCCAGCAGTTTTGGGCGCGGGCCCAGGGGGGGTGAAGCTTTCTTT.

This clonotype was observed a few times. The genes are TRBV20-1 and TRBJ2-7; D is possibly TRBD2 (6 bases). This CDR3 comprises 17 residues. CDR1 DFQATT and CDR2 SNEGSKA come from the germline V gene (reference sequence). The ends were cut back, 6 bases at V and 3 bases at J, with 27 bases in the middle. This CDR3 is CSAKERRGGGMVYEQYF. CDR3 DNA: TGCAGTGCCAAAGAGAGGCGGGGCGGAGGTATGGTCTACGAGCAGTACTTC.

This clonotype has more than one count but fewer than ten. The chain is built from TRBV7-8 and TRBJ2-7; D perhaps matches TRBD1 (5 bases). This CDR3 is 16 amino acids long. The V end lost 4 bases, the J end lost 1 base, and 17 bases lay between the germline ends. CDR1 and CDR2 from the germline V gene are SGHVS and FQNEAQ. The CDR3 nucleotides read TGTGCCAGCAGCTCCTTATCAGGGCGCCTTTCCTACGAGCAGTACTTC. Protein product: CASSSLSGRLSYEQYF. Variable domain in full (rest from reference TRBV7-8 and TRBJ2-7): GAGVSQSPRYKVAKRGQDVALRCDPISGHVSLFWYQQALGQGPEFLTYFQNEAQLDKSGLPSDRFFAERPEGSVSTLKIQRTQQEDSAVYLCASSSLSGRLSYEQYFGPGTRLTVT.

CDR3 sequence reads: CASSFGIGAFNEKLFF. The CDR3 nucleotides read TGTGCCAGCAGCTTTGGGATCGGCGCCTTTAATGAAAAACTGTTTTTT. The chain has TRBV11-2 and TRBJ1-4, with unresolved D. V lost 3 bases, J lost 4 bases, and 15 bases lay in between. CDR3 length: 16 amino acids. Looked up from germline, CDR1 is SGHAT and CDR2 is FQNNGV.

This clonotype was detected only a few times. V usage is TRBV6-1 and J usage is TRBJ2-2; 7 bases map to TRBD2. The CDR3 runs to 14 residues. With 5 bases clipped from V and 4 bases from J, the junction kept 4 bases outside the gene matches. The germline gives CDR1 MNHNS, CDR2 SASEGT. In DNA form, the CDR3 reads TGTGCCAGCAGTACCGGGGGGACCACCGGGGAGCTGTTTTTT. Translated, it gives CASSTGGTTGELFF.

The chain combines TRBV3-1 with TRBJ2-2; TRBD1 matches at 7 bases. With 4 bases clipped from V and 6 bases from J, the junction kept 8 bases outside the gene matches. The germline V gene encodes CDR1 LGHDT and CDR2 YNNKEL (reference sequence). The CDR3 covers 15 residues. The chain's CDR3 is CASSLQGMVPGELFF. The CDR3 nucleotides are TGTGCCAGCAGCCTACAGGGGATGGTTCCCGGGGAGCTGTTTTTT. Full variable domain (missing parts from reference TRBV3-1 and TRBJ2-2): DTAVSQTPKYLVTQMGNDKSIKCEQNLGHDTMYWYKQDSKKFLKIMFSYNNKELIINETVPNRFSPKSPDKAHLNLHINSLELGDSAVYFCASSLQGMVPGELFFGEGSRLTVL.

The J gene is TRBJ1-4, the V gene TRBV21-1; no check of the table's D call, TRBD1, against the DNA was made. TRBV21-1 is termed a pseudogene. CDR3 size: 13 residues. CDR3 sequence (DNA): TGTGCCAGCGTTGGCAGGGTCGGTGAAAAACTGTTTTTT. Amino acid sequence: CASVGRVGEKLFF.

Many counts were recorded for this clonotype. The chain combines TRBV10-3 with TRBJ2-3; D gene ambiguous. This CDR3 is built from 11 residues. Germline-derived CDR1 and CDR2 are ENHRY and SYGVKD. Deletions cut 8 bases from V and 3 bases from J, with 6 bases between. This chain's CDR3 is CAISATDTQYF. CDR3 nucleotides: TGTGCCATCTCCGCGACAGATACGCAGTATTTT.

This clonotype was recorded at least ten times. The CDR3 bases are TGCGCCAGCAGCCAAGTAACAGGGATGAACACTGAAGCTTTCTTT. This sequence encodes CASSQVTGMNTEAFF. The chain combines TRBV4-3 with TRBJ1-1; TRBD1 might be the D (6 bases). The CDR3 covers 15 residues. Germline V gene lookup returns CDR1 LGHNA and CDR2 YSLEER. V was trimmed by 1 base and J by 0 bases, leaving 9 bases between them.

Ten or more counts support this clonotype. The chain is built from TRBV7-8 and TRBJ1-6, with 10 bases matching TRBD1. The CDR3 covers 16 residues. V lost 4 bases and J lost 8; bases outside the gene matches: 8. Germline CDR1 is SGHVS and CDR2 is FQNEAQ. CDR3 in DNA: TGTGCCAGCAGCTCGAAGAGTGGGACAGGGGATTCACCCCTCCACTTT. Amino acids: CASSSKSGTGDSPLHF.